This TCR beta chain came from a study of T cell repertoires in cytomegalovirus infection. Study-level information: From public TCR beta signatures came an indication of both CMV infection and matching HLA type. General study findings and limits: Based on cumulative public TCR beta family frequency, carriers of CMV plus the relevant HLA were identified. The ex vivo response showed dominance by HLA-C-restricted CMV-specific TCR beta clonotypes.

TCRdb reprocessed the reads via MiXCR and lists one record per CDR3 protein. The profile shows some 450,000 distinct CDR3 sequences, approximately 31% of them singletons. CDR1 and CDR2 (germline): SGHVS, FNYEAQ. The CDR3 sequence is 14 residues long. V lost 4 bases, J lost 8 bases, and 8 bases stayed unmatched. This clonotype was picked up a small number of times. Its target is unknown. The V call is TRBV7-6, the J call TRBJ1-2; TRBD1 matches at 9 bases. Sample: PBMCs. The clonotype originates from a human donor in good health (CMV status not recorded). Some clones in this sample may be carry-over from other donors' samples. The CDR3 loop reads CASSSYGDRGGYTF. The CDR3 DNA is TGTGCCAGCAGCTCATATGGTGACAGGGGGGGCTACACCTTC.